Listed below are T cell receptor beta chains from one sample, sequenced in a study of spatial heterogeneity in lung cancer. Each CDR3 protein gets one entry after TCRdb re-called the 5' RACE reads with MiXCR. The table shows tens of thousands of distinct CDR3 sequences, with less than 15% occurring only once. The sample in question was PBMCs, obtained at surgery. These receptors originate from a male donor with early-stage non-small cell lung cancer. CDR3s leave out the opening cysteine and the closing phenylalanine or tryptophan.

v_call: TRBV7-9; j_call: TRBJ1-4; cdr3_aa: ASSFVTGNEKLF
v_call: TRBV10-3; j_call: TRBJ2-7; cdr3_aa: AISESKASAYEQY
v_call: TRBV28; j_call: TRBJ2-3; cdr3_aa: ASSPGTSGTDTQY
v_call: TRBV9; j_call: TRBJ1-3; cdr3_aa: ASSAQGLSNSGNTIY
v_call: TRBV4-2; j_call: TRBJ2-5; cdr3_aa: ASSQDKSVETQY
v_call: TRBV20-1; j_call: TRBJ2-1; cdr3_aa: SAPPPGSDEQF
v_call: TRBV29-1; j_call: TRBJ2-2; cdr3_aa: SAGGDVLTGELF
v_call: TRBV20-1; j_call: TRBJ2-7; cdr3_aa: SARGGGYEQY
v_call: TRBV7-2; j_call: TRBJ2-3; cdr3_aa: ASSFSGTGADTQY
v_call: TRBV28; j_call: TRBJ2-1; cdr3_aa: ASRLAGAGNEQF
v_call: TRBV6-2/TRBV6-3; j_call: TRBJ2-3; cdr3_aa: ASSYSPDGTDTQY
v_call: TRBV20-1; j_call: TRBJ2-7; cdr3_aa: SAIRQEGASEQY
v_call: TRBV11-3; j_call: TRBJ2-3; cdr3_aa: ASSLEGADTQY
v_call: TRBV6-2/TRBV6-3; j_call: TRBJ1-2; cdr3_aa: ASSGQIYGYT
v_call: TRBV2; j_call: TRBJ1-5; cdr3_aa: ASSGQATQPQH
v_call: TRBV11-2; j_call: TRBJ2-5; cdr3_aa: ASSKEREETQY
v_call: TRBV7-8; j_call: TRBJ2-1; cdr3_aa: ASSPRAQTGLFPNEQF
v_call: TRBV5-6; j_call: TRBJ2-5; cdr3_aa: ASSHETTPQAQY
v_call: TRBV28; j_call: TRBJ2-3; cdr3_aa: ASTRDATSTDTQY
v_call: TRBV20-1; j_call: TRBJ2-5; cdr3_aa: SASLAGLTGAQY
v_call: TRBV30; j_call: TRBJ2-7; cdr3_aa: AWKGAVHEQY
v_call: TRBV11-3; j_call: TRBJ2-1; cdr3_aa: ASSPHGAARDSNEQF
v_call: TRBV20-1; j_call: TRBJ2-1; cdr3_aa: STGLAGGNYNEQF
v_call: TRBV5-1; j_call: TRBJ2-1; cdr3_aa: ASRRTGESSYNEQF
v_call: TRBV6-5; j_call: TRBJ1-3; cdr3_aa: ASSPGGGTGNTIY
v_call: TRBV3-1; j_call: TRBJ2-3; cdr3_aa: ASSQRTGSQATDTQY
v_call: TRBV21-1; j_call: TRBJ1-5; cdr3_aa: ASSNDIRDREHQPQH